This T cell receptor (beta chain) was documented in a study of shared clonotypes between healthy human individuals. TCRdb's copy holds only in-frame clones and misses some; the assay was immunoSEQ multiplex PCR. The top ten clones hold roughly 0.39% of a sample with 2,500,000 or so clones, roughly 93% of them seen once. Per the germline V gene, CDR1 is SGHRS and CDR2 is YFSETQ. Deletions cut 2 bases from V and 8 bases from J, with 13 bases between. There are 14 residues in the CDR3. Study results and caveats: Memory subsets generally showed smaller estimated richness than naive subsets did.

Notes on this clone: Its antigen is unidentified.

The sample comprised naive CD4+ T cells from PBMCs. As to subset: CD45RA+ positively selected. V and J are TRBV5-1 and TRBJ1-4; no definite D call. The receptor's source is a man aged 18 to 30 in good health. Some clones in this sample may be carry-over from other donors' samples. The CDR3 DNA is TGCGCCAGCAGCTTTTTTCAACCCGGGGAAAAACTGTTTTTT. Protein product: CASSFFQPGEKLFF.